This T cell receptor (beta chain) was profiled in a study of regulatory T cells in long-lasting Graves disease. The study, taken as a whole, reports: Persistent Graves' cases showed lower TCR diversity than newly diagnosed cases. Peripheral blood alone, not thyroid tissue, underwent study.

Time point defined: persistent/refractory GD, antithyroid drugs over 5 years with positive TRAb. PBMC RNA served as the TCR library source. Sequencing libraries for TCR beta were prepared with iRepertoire HTBI primers and Arm-PCR of CDR3 regions. TCRdb reanalysed the multiplex PCR reads using MiXCR and keeps one entry per CDR3 protein. The sample has 390,000 or so distinct CDR3 sequences; more than 20% are singletons. The sample holds a few counts of this clonotype. Its matching antigen is unknown. After removal of 2 bases from V and 7 bases from J, the junction contained 8 bases not matched to a gene. CDR1 DFQATT and CDR2 SNEGSKA come from the germline V gene (reference sequence). There are 15 residues in the CDR3.

The receptor was isolated from a woman aged 40 to 55 with Graves disease. The V call is TRBV20-1, the J call TRBJ1-6; 7 nucleotides align to TRBD1. Source: peripheral blood mononuclear cells (PBMCs), taken when the disease was refractory, from a patient treated with antithyroid drugs. The CDR3 coding sequence is TGCAGTGCTAGACCGGGACAGAATTACAATTCACCCCTCCACTTT. Residues: CSARPGQNYNSPLHF.